This is a list of T cell receptor beta chains from one sample in a study of brain T cells in children with intractable seizures. Sequenced by immunoSEQ multiplex PCR; TCRdb stores in-frame clones only, minus some. Among 300,000 to 400,000 clones listed, over 90% were seen once. This specimen consisted of peripheral blood, obtained approximately 5 months after surgery. The source is a boy under three years old with tuberous sclerosis and intractable seizures. Each CDR3 is given with its conserved first and last residue. Each record gives: clone size, V gene, J gene, D gene, CDR3 DNA, CDR3 protein. The D gene is left open where the match is weak. Clone size, where shown, is once, few, many, or a class for clones that have expanded.

clone size: -
V gene: TRBV10-1
J gene: TRBJ2-3
D gene: -
CDR3 DNA: TGCGCCAGCAGTGAGTCTAGATGGGATACGCAGTATTTT
CDR3 protein: CASSESRWDTQYF

clone size: -
V gene: TRBV18
J gene: TRBJ2-3
D gene: TRBD2
CDR3 DNA: TGTGCCAGCCGCTCGGGACTAGGTGTGACCACAGATACGCAGTATTTT
CDR3 protein: CASRSGLGVTTDTQYF

clone size: -
V gene: TRBV4-2
J gene: TRBJ2-1
D gene: TRBD2
CDR3 DNA: TGTGCCAGCAGCCAAGGGGAGGGAGGTTGGGTTAGTAATGAGCAGTTCTTC
CDR3 protein: CASSQGEGGWVSNEQFF

clone size: -
V gene: TRBV25-1
J gene: TRBJ1-2
D gene: TRBD1
CDR3 DNA: TGTGCCAGCAGTGAAGGGGGGACAGGGGATGGCTACACCTTC
CDR3 protein: CASSEGGTGDGYTF

clone size: -
V gene: TRBV15
J gene: TRBJ2-3
D gene: -
CDR3 DNA: TGTGCCACCAGCAGTAAGATAGGGACATCCTCTGGCACAGATACGCAGTATTTT
CDR3 protein: CATSSKIGTSSGTDTQYF

clone size: once
V gene: TRBV3-1/TRBV3-2
J gene: TRBJ1-4
D gene: -
CDR3 DNA: TGTGCCAGCAGCCAAGATTTGAGGGGCCTAAATGAAAAACTGTTTTTT
CDR3 protein: CASSQDLRGLNEKLFF

clone size: -
V gene: TRBV25-1
J gene: TRBJ1-5
D gene: -
CDR3 DNA: TGTGCCAGCAGTGGGTGGGACATAAATCAGCCCCAGCATTTT
CDR3 protein: CASSGWDINQPQHF

clone size: -
V gene: TRBV20-1
J gene: TRBJ1-3
D gene: -
CDR3 DNA: TGCAGTGCTAGTCGGGGCTCTGGAAACACCATATATTTT
CDR3 protein: CSASRGSGNTIYF

clone size: -
V gene: TRBV11-2
J gene: TRBJ1-1
D gene: -
CDR3 DNA: TGTGCCAGCAGTTCTACCCCGGGGGGGGAAGCTTTCTTT
CDR3 protein: CASSSTPGGEAFF

clone size: -
V gene: TRBV10-3
J gene: TRBJ2-2
D gene: -
CDR3 DNA: TGTGCCATCAGCTCCGGGACGGCGAACACCGGGGAGCTGTTTTTT
CDR3 protein: CAISSGTANTGELFF

clone size: -
V gene: TRBV20-1
J gene: TRBJ1-4
D gene: -
CDR3 DNA: TGCAGTGCTAGAGTGGGAGAAAAACTGTTTTTT
CDR3 protein: CSARVGEKLFF

clone size: once
V gene: TRBV24-1
J gene: TRBJ1-2
D gene: -
CDR3 DNA: TGTGCCACCAGTGATTGGGAAGGGGGGGGCTACACCTTC
CDR3 protein: CATSDWEGGGYTF

clone size: -
V gene: TRBV18
J gene: TRBJ1-2
D gene: -
CDR3 DNA: TGTGCCAGCTCACCACTGATGGGGGCTAACTATGGCTACACCTTC
CDR3 protein: CASSPLMGANYGYTF

clone size: -
V gene: TRBV5-8
J gene: TRBJ1-6
D gene: TRBD1
CDR3 DNA: TGTGCCAGCAGCTTTGTCGGGACAGCCCAATCACCCCTCCACTTT
CDR3 protein: CASSFVGTAQSPLHF

clone size: -
V gene: TRBV15
J gene: TRBJ2-4
D gene: TRBD1
CDR3 DNA: TGTGCCACCAGCAGAGAAGGCAGGGGGATAAACATTCAGTACTTC
CDR3 protein: CATSREGRGINIQYF

clone size: -
V gene: TRBV11-2
J gene: TRBJ1-2
D gene: -
CDR3 DNA: TGTGCCAGCAGCCATACGGTCCTAGCCCACTATGGCTACACCTTC
CDR3 protein: CASSHTVLAHYGYTF

clone size: -
V gene: TRBV15
J gene: TRBJ2-7
D gene: TRBD1
CDR3 DNA: TGTGCCACCAGCAGGCTCCCGGGACAGGGGTACGAGCAGTACTTC
CDR3 protein: CATSRLPGQGYEQYF

clone size: -
V gene: TRBV3-1/TRBV3-2
J gene: TRBJ1-1
D gene: -
CDR3 DNA: TGTGCCAGCAGCCAAGTAACAGGGAGGGTGAACACTGAAGCTTTCTTT
CDR3 protein: CASSQVTGRVNTEAFF

clone size: -
V gene: TRBV6-1
J gene: TRBJ2-3
D gene: -
CDR3 DNA: TGTGCCAGCAGTGAAGTCCAGGGAAGCACAGATACGCAGTATTTT
CDR3 protein: CASSEVQGSTDTQYF

clone size: -
V gene: TRBV28
J gene: TRBJ2-1
D gene: TRBD1
CDR3 DNA: TGTGCCAGCAGTCTAATCGCCAGGACAGGGTTGAATGAGCAGTTCTTC
CDR3 protein: CASSLIARTGLNEQFF

clone size: -
V gene: TRBV19
J gene: TRBJ2-7
D gene: -
CDR3 DNA: TGTGCCAGTAGTAAGACGACAGGACTGGCCTACGAGCAGTACTTC
CDR3 protein: CASSKTTGLAYEQYF

clone size: -
V gene: TRBV28
J gene: TRBJ1-1
D gene: TRBD1
CDR3 DNA: TGTGCCAGCAGTTCACCGGGACAGACCGCGATGAACACTGAAGCTTTCTTT
CDR3 protein: CASSSPGQTAMNTEAFF

clone size: -
V gene: TRBV6-5
J gene: TRBJ1-2
D gene: TRBD1
CDR3 DNA: TGTGCCAGCAGCCCCGGGACAGGGCGTTATGGCTACACCTTC
CDR3 protein: CASSPGTGRYGYTF

clone size: -
V gene: TRBV2
J gene: TRBJ1-5
D gene: -
CDR3 DNA: TGTGCCAGCAGTGAAGCTGGGGTGGCGGGGACGCCCCAGCATTTT
CDR3 protein: CASSEAGVAGTPQHF

clone size: -
V gene: TRBV2
J gene: TRBJ1-1
D gene: -
CDR3 DNA: TGTGCCAGCAGTGAGGGAGGGCTCGTCAACACTGAAGCTTTCTTT
CDR3 protein: CASSEGGLVNTEAFF

clone size: once
V gene: TRBV9
J gene: TRBJ2-7
D gene: TRBD1
CDR3 DNA: TGTGCCAGCAGCGTACTCCCCGGGACAGCAAGTTTC
CDR3 protein: CASSVLPGTASF

clone size: -
V gene: TRBV27
J gene: TRBJ2-2
D gene: -
CDR3 DNA: TGTGCCAGCCGGGGACACACCACCGGGGAGCTGTTTTTT
CDR3 protein: CASRGHTTGELFF

clone size: -
V gene: TRBV27
J gene: TRBJ1-2
D gene: -
CDR3 DNA: TGTGCCAGCAGTCCACGACAGCCTGGAAACTATGGCTACACCTTC
CDR3 protein: CASSPRQPGNYGYTF

clone size: -
V gene: TRBV28
J gene: TRBJ1-6
D gene: TRBD1
CDR3 DNA: TGTGCCAGCAGGCGGACAGGGGATTCACCCCTCCACTTT
CDR3 protein: CASRRTGDSPLHF

clone size: once
V gene: TRBV12-5
J gene: TRBJ2-1
D gene: TRBD2
CDR3 DNA: TGTGCTAGTGGTTTACTAGCGGGGAGCTACAATGAGCAGTTCTTC
CDR3 protein: CASGLLAGSYNEQFF

clone size: -
V gene: TRBV6-6
J gene: TRBJ1-1
D gene: -
CDR3 DNA: TGTGCCAGCAGTCCTCCTATGTCCTACACTGAAGCTTTCTTT
CDR3 protein: CASSPPMSYTEAFF

clone size: -
V gene: TRBV5-8
J gene: TRBJ2-7
D gene: TRBD1
CDR3 DNA: TGTGCCAGCAGCGCGACAGGGGGGGGGTACGAGCAGTACTTC
CDR3 protein: CASSATGGGYEQYF

clone size: once
V gene: TRBV5-1
J gene: TRBJ2-1
D gene: TRBD2
CDR3 DNA: TGCGCCAGCAGCTTGACTTGGCGGGGGGGTCTCAATGAGCAGTTCTTC
CDR3 protein: CASSLTWRGGLNEQFF

clone size: -
V gene: TRBV5-6
J gene: TRBJ2-3
D gene: -
CDR3 DNA: TGTGCCAGCAGCCGGACCCGCCAGGGGAGTCATACGCAGTATTTT
CDR3 protein: CASSRTRQGSHTQYF

clone size: -
V gene: TRBV9
J gene: TRBJ2-1
D gene: -
CDR3 DNA: TGTGCCAGCAGCCCATGGGACTCCCACAATGAGCAGTTCTTC
CDR3 protein: CASSPWDSHNEQFF

clone size: -
V gene: TRBV6-6
J gene: TRBJ2-6
D gene: -
CDR3 DNA: TGTGCCAGCAGGATACAGGGTAGCTCTGGGGCCAACGTCCTGACTTTC
CDR3 protein: CASRIQGSSGANVLTF

clone size: -
V gene: TRBV24-1
J gene: TRBJ2-3
D gene: -
CDR3 DNA: TGTGCCACCAGTTTGACAGGTAAAGATACGCAGTATTTT
CDR3 protein: CATSLTGKDTQYF

clone size: -
V gene: TRBV6-5
J gene: TRBJ1-2
D gene: TRBD1
CDR3 DNA: TGTGCCAGCACCCCGGGACAGGGACCCGGCTACACCTTC
CDR3 protein: CASTPGQGPGYTF

clone size: once
V gene: TRBV18
J gene: TRBJ1-1
D gene: -
CDR3 DNA: TGTGCCAGCTCTGATAAAGGGGACACTGAAGCTTTCTTT
CDR3 protein: CASSDKGDTEAFF

clone size: -
V gene: TRBV3-1/TRBV3-2
J gene: TRBJ2-7
D gene: -
CDR3 DNA: TGTGCCAGCAGCCCCTACAACAGGGACGAGCAGTACTTC
CDR3 protein: CASSPYNRDEQYF

clone size: -
V gene: TRBV4-2
J gene: TRBJ1-1
D gene: TRBD1
CDR3 DNA: TGTGCCAGCAGCCAAGTCCTGACAGGGGAATCGAACACTGAAGCTTTCTTT
CDR3 protein: CASSQVLTGESNTEAFF

clone size: -
V gene: TRBV27
J gene: TRBJ2-7
D gene: -
CDR3 DNA: TGTGCCAGCAGTTTAGAAGTCCCAGGGGACGAGCAGTACTTC
CDR3 protein: CASSLEVPGDEQYF

clone size: -
V gene: TRBV6-5
J gene: TRBJ1-1
D gene: -
CDR3 DNA: TGTGCCAGCAGTTATATCGGGGGCACTGAAGCTTTCTTT
CDR3 protein: CASSYIGGTEAFF

clone size: -
V gene: TRBV3-1/TRBV3-2
J gene: TRBJ1-1
D gene: -
CDR3 DNA: TGTGCCAGCAGCCAACTCATGGGGGATTTTGAAGCTTTCTTT
CDR3 protein: CASSQLMGDFEAFF

clone size: -
V gene: TRBV2
J gene: TRBJ2-5
D gene: -
CDR3 DNA: TGTGCCAGCAGTCTCCAAGAGACCCAGTACTTC
CDR3 protein: CASSLQETQYF